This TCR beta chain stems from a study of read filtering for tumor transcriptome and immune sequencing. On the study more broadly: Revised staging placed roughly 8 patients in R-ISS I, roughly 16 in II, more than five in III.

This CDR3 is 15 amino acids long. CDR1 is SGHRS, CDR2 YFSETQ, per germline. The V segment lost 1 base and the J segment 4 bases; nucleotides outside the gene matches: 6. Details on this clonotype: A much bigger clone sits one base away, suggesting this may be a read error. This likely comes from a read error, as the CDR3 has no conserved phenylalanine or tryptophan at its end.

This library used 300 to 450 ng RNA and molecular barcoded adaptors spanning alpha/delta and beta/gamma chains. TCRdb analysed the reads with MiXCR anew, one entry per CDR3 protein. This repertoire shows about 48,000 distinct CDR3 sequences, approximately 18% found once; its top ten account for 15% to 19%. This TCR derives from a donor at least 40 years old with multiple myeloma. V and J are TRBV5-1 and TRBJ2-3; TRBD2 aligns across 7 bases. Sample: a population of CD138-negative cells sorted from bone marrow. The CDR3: CASSLTLADPDTQYL. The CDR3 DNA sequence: TGCGCCAGCAGCTTGACCCTAGCGGATCCAGATACGCAGTATCTT.